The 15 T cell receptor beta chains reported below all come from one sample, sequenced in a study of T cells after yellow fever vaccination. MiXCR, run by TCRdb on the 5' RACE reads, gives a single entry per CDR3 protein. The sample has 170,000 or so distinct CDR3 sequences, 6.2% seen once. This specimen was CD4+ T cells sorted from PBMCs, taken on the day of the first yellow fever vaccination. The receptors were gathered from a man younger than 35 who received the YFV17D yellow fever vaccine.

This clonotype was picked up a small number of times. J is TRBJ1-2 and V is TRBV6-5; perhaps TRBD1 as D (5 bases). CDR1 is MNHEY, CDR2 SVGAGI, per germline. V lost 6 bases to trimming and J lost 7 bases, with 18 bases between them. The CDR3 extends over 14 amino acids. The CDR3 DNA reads TGTGCCAGCAGGCAACTCGGGGGAGGAGGTGGCTACACCTTC. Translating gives CASRQLGGGGGYTF.

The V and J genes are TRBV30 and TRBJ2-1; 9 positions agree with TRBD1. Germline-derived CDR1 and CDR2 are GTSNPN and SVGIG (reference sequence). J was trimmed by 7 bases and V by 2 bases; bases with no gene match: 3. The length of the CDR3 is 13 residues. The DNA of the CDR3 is TGTGCCTGGAGTACGACAGGGGGGAATGAGCAGTTCTTC. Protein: CAWSTTGGNEQFF.

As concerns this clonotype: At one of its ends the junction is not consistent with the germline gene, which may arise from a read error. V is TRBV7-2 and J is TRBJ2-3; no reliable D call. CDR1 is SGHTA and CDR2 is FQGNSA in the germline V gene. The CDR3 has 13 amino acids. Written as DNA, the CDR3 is TGTGCCAGCAGCCCCGAAAGCACCGATACGCACTATTTT. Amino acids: CASSPESTDTHYF.

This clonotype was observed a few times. This chain's CDR3 is CSARRPNSGNQPQHF. The CDR3 DNA reads as TGCAGTGCTAGGAGACCCAACAGCGGCAATCAGCCCCAGCATTTT. The rearrangement links TRBV20-1 to TRBJ1-5, with D uncertain. V was clipped by 3 bases and J by 2 bases, with 14 bases between them. This CDR3 contains 15 residues. The germline gives CDR1 DFQATT, CDR2 SNEGSKA (reference sequence).

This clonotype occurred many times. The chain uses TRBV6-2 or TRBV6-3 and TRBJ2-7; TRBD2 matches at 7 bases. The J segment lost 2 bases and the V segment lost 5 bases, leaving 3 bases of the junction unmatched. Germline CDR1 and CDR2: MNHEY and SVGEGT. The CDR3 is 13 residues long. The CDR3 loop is CASSLAETYEQYF. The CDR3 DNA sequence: TGTGCCAGCAGTCTAGCGGAAACCTACGAGCAGTACTTC.

CDR3 amino acids: CSVVKRGRQETQYF. Written as DNA, the CDR3 is TGCAGCGTTGTCAAGCGGGGGCGGCAAGAGACCCAGTACTTC. This chain joins TRBV29-1 and TRBJ2-5; 8 bases are shared with TRBD2. The CDR3 is 14 residues long. Germline CDR1 and CDR2: SQVTM and ANQGSEA. The trim removed 4 bases at V and 2 bases at J, leaving 6 bases unmatched.

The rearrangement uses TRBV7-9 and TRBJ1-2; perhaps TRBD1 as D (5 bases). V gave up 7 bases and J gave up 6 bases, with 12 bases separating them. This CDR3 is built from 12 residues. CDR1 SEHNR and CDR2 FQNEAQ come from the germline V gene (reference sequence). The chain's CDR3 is CASNNRGDGYTF. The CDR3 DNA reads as TGTGCCAGCAACAATCGGGGGGATGGCTACACCTTC.

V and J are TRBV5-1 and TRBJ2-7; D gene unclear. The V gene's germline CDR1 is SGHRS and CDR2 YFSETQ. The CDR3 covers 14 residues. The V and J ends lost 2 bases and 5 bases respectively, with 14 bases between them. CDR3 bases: TGCGCCAGCAGCTTCGGGTCTCGAGGCGACGAGCAGTACGTC. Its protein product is CASSFGSRGDEQYV.

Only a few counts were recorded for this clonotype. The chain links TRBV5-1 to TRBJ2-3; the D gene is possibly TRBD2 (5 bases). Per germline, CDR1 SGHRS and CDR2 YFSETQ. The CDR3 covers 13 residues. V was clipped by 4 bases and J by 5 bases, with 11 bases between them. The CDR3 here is CASSPEVRDTQYF. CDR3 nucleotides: TGCGCCAGCAGCCCGGAGGTCCGAGATACGCAGTATTTT.

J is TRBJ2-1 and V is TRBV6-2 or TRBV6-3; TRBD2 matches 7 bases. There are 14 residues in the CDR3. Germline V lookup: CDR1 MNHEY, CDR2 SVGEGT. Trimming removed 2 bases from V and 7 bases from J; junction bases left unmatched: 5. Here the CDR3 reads CASSYTTSQNEQFF. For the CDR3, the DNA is TGTGCCAGCAGTTACACGACTAGCCAAAATGAGCAGTTCTTC.

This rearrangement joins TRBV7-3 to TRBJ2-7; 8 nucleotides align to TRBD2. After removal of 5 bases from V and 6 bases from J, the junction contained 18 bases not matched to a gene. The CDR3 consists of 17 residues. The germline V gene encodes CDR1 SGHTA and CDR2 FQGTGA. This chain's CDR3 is CASSGGPGTGGPCEQYV. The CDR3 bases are TGTGCCAGCAGCGGGGGGCCGGGGACGGGGGGGCCCTGCGAGCAGTACGTC.

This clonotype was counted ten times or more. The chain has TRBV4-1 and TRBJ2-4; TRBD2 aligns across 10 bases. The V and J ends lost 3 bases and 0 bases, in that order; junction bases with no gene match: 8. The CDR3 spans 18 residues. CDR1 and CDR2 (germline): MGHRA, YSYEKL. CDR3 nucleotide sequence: TGCGCCAGCAGCCAGCAAGCGGGGGGGTTGCTAGCCAAAAACATTCAGTACTTC. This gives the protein CASSQQAGGLLAKNIQYF.

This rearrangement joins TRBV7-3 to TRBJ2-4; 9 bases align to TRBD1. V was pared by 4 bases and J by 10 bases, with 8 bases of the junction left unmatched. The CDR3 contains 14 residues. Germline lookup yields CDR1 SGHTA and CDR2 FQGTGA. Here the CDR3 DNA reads TGTGCCAGCAGCTCAGGGGGACAGGGTTCTATTCAGTACTTC. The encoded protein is CASSSGGQGSIQYF.

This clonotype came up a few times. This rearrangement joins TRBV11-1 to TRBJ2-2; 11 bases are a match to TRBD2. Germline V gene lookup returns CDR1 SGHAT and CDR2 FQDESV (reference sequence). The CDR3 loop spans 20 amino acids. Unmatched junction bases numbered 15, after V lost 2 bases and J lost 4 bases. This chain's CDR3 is CASSLIWASGGPVPTGELFF. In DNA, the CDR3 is TGTGCCAGCAGCTTAATCTGGGCTAGCGGGGGGCCGGTCCCCACCGGGGAGCTGTTTTTT.

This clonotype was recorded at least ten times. The CDR3 spells CASRWTEETQYF. The CDR3 coding sequence is TGCGCCAGCAGGTGGACAGAAGAGACCCAGTACTTC. The rearrangement links TRBV5-1 to TRBJ2-5, with TRBD1 as a possible D gene (6 bases). Trimming removed 5 bases at V and 3 bases at J, with 8 bases between. CDR3 length: 12 residues. Looked up from germline, CDR1 is SGHRS and CDR2 is YFSETQ.